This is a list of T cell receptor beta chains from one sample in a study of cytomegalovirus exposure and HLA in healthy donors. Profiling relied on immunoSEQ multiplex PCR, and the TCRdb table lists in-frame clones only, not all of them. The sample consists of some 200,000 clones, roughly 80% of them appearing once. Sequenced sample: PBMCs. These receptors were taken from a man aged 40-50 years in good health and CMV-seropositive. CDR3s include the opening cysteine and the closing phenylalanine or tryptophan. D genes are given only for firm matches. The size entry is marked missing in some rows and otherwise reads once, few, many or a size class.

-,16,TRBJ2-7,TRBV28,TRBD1,CASSPYGQVGPYEQYF,TGTGCCAGCAGTCCATACGGACAGGTTGGCCCCTACGAGCAGTACTTC
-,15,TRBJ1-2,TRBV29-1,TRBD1,CSVTSRDRGLYGYTF,TGCAGCGTCACCAGCCGGGACAGGGGCCTATATGGCTACACCTTC
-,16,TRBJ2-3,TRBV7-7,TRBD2,CASSVSGGVRTDTQYF,TGTGCTAGCAGCGTCAGCGGGGGCGTTCGCACAGATACGCAGTATTTT
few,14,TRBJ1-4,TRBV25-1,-,CASSEYLPNEKLFF,TGTGCCAGCAGTGAATACCTCCCTAATGAAAAACTGTTTTTT
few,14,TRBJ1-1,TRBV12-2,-,CASRLARPGTEAFF,TGTGCAAGTCGCTTAGCGAGACCCGGGACAGAAGCTTTCTTT
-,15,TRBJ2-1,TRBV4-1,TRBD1,CASSQWDRGRDEQFF,TGCGCCAGCAGCCAATGGGACAGGGGGCGCGATGAGCAGTTCTTC
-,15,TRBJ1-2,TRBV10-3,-,CAISATGLRGYGYTF,TGTGCCATCAGCGCCACGGGCCTCCGGGGCTATGGCTACACCTTC
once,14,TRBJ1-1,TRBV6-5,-,CASSSGGRNTEAFF,TGTGCCAGCAGTTCCGGGGGGCGTAACACTGAAGCTTTCTTT
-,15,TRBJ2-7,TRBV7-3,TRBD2,CASSLTGGEGYEQYF,TGTGCCAGCAGCTTAACGGGCGGGGAGGGCTACGAGCAGTACTTC
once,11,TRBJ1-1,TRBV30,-,CAWSVNSEAFF,TGTGCCTGGAGTGTAAACTCTGAAGCTTTCTTT
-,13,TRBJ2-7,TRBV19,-,CASSIGARYEQYF,TGTGCCAGTAGTATAGGGGCGCGCTACGAGCAGTACTTC
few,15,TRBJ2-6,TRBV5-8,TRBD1,CASNRRGPGANVLTF,TGTGCCAGCAACCGCAGGGGGCCAGGGGCCAACGTCCTGACTTTC
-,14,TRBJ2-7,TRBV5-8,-,CASSLGTGAYEQYF,TGTGCCAGCAGCTTGGGAACAGGAGCCTACGAGCAGTACTTC
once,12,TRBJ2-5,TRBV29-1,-,CSVGGREETQYF,TGCAGCGTTGGAGGGCGGGAAGAGACCCAGTACTTC
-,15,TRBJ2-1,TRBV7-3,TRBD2,CASSSTSGGGDEQFF,TGTGCCAGCAGCTCCACTAGCGGGGGCGGGGATGAGCAGTTCTTC
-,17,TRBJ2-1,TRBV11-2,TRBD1,CASSLAPPQGQSAEQFF,TGTGCCAGCAGCTTAGCCCCGCCTCAGGGACAGTCGGCCGAGCAGTTCTTC
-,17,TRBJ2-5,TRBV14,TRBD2,CASSLRGGPPGLETQYF,TGTGCCAGCAGCCTCCGGGGGGGGCCACCCGGGTTGGAGACCCAGTACTTC
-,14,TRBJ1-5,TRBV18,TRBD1,CASSPGQGNQPQHF,TGTGCCAGCTCACCGGGACAGGGGAATCAGCCCCAGCATTTT
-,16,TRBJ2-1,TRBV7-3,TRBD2,CASSLSGTSGYNEQFF,TGTGCCAGCAGCTTATCAGGGACTAGCGGGTACAATGAGCAGTTCTTC
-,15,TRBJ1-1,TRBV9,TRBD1,CASSPRTGTGTEAFF,TGTGCCAGCAGCCCCAGGACAGGGACAGGGACTGAAGCTTTCTTT
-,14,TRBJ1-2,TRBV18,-,CASSPGTPNYGYTF,TGTGCCAGCTCACCTGGGACACCTAACTATGGCTACACCTTC
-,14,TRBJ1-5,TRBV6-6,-,CASRTTGLQKAQHF,TGTGCCAGCAGGACGACAGGCCTCCAGAAAGCCCAGCATTTT
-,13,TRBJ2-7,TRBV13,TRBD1,CASSLRDRYEQYF,TGTGCCAGCAGCTTAAGGGACAGATACGAGCAGTACTTC
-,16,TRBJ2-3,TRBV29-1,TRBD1,CSVGTGEGRGTDTQYF,TGCAGCGTTGGGACAGGGGAGGGACGGGGCACAGATACGCAGTATTTT
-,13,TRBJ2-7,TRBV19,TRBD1,CARVTGGRYEQYF,TGTGCCAGGGTAACAGGGGGTCGGTACGAGCAGTACTTC
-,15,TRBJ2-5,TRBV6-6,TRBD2,CASSPGLAGEETQYF,TGTGCCAGCAGCCCCGGACTAGCGGGGGAAGAGACCCAGTACTTC
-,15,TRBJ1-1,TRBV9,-,CASSPSGGADTEAFF,TGTGCCAGCAGTCCTTCGGGGGGGGCCGACACTGAAGCTTTCTTT
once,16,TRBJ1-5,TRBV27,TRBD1,CASQGMGTGSNQPQHF,TGTGCCAGCCAAGGGATGGGGACAGGGAGCAATCAGCCCCAGCATTTT
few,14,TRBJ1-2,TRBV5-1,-,CASSLSGQDYGYTF,TGCGCCAGCAGCCTCAGTGGGCAGGATTATGGCTACACCTTC
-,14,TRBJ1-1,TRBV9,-,CASSAGRENTEAFF,TGTGCCAGCAGCGCTGGGCGAGAGAACACTGAAGCTTTCTTT
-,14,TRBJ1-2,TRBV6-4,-,CASKIHGYKDGYTF,TGTGCCAGCAAGATACACGGGTATAAGGATGGCTACACCTTC
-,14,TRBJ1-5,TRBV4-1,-,CASSQVGAGEPQHF,TGCGCCAGCAGCCAAGTGGGGGCCGGGGAGCCCCAGCATTTT
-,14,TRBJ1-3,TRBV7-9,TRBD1,CASSSTGTGNTIYF,TGTGCCAGCAGCTCGACAGGGACAGGAAACACCATATATTTT
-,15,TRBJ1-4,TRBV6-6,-,CASTQERGGNEKLFF,TGTGCCAGCACCCAGGAACGGGGGGGTAATGAAAAACTGTTTTTT
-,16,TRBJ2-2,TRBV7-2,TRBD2,CASRRSGGAVGGELFF,TGTGCCAGCAGACGTAGCGGGGGGGCCGTGGGCGGGGAGCTGTTTTTT
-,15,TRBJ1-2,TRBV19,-,CASSIPGSRGYGYTF,TGTGCCAGTAGTATCCCAGGATCCAGGGGCTATGGCTACACCTTC
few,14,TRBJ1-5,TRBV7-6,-,CASSLQGRGQPQHF,TGTGCCAGCAGCTTACAGGGACGGGGGCAGCCCCAGCATTTT
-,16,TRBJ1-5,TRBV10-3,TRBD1,CAISESTGGWDQPQHF,TGTGCCATCAGTGAGTCCACAGGGGGCTGGGATCAGCCCCAGCATTTT
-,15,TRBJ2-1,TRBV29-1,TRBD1,CSVPGQGVIYNEQFF,TGCAGCGTACCGGGACAGGGGGTGATTTACAATGAGCAGTTCTTC
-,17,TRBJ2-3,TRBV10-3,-,CAIRMPSNPITADTQYF,TGTGCCATCAGGATGCCCTCCAACCCAATAACAGCAGATACGCAGTATTTT
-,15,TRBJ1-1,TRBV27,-,CASSLVRGSPTEAFF,TGTGCCAGCAGTTTAGTTAGGGGGTCTCCGACTGAAGCTTTCTTT
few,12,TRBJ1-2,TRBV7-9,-,CSSSFNRDGYTF,TGTTCCAGCAGCTTTAACAGGGATGGCTACACCTTC
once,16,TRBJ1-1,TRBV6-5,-,CASSYGGVPMNTEAFF,TGTGCCAGCAGTTACGGGGGGGTGCCAATGAACACTGAAGCTTTCTTT
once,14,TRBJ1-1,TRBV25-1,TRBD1,CASSGTGVNTEAFF,TGTGCCAGCAGTGGGACAGGGGTGAACACTGAAGCTTTCTTT
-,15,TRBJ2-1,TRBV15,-,CATSRDRGVTNEQFF,TGTGCCACCAGCAGAGATCGCGGGGTCACCAATGAGCAGTTCTTC